Presented here are 8 T cell receptor beta chains from one specimen sequenced in a study of shared clonotypes between healthy human individuals. Sequencing was performed with immunoSEQ multiplex PCR; in TCRdb, only in-frame clones are kept and a portion is missing. The table shows 2,500,000 or so clones, with under 95% occurring only once. Sequencing was carried out using naive CD4+ T cells from PBMCs. This sample's subset: CD45RA+ positively selected. The receptors were gathered from a man younger than 30 in good health. Some clones in this sample may be carry-over from other donors' samples.

The V and J genes are TRBV7-6 and TRBJ2-1; D is unclear. Deletions cut 4 bases from V and 6 bases from J, with 13 bases between. The CDR3 totals 14 residues. The V gene's germline CDR1 is SGHVS and CDR2 FNYEAQ. CDR3 sequence (DNA): TGTGCCAGCAGCTCCCTAGGCCTAGTCAATGAGCAGTTCTTC. It specifies CASSSLGLVNEQFF.

The chain recombines TRBV14 with TRBJ2-7, with 9 nucleotides matching TRBD2. There are 15 residues in the CDR3. V lost 4 bases to trimming and J lost 1 base; unmatched junction nucleotides: 5. CDR1 is SGHDN and CDR2 is FVKESK in the germline V gene. The CDR3 reads CASSRGSGSSYEQYF. The DNA of the CDR3 is TGTGCCAGCAGCCGAGGTAGCGGGAGTTCCTACGAGCAGTACTTC.

V is TRBV29-1 and J is TRBJ2-1; perhaps D is TRBD1 or TRBD2 (5 bases each). The V gene lost 3 bases and the J gene lost 4 bases, with 10 bases spanning the gap. This CDR3 spans 13 amino acids. Germline-derived CDR1 and CDR2 are SQVTM and ANQGSEA. The CDR3 reads CSVDRGPYNEQFF. The DNA for the CDR3 is TGCAGCGTTGATCGGGGCCCATACAATGAGCAGTTCTTC.

This chain joins TRBV9 and TRBJ2-1; 8 bases map to TRBD2. The germline V gene encodes CDR1 SGDLS and CDR2 YYNGEE. The V segment lost 4 bases and the J segment 5 bases; nucleotides outside the gene matches: 5. This CDR3 spans 14 amino acids. The CDR3 is CASSPQAGDNEQFF. For the CDR3, the DNA is TGTGCCAGCAGCCCCCAAGCGGGAGACAATGAGCAGTTCTTC.

The V gene is TRBV2, the J gene TRBJ2-7, with D possibly being TRBD1 (6 bases). The CDR3 loop spans 15 amino acids. Germline assignment: CDR1 SNHLY and CDR2 FYNNEI. Trimming left V 6 bases short and J 1 base short, with 16 bases between. CDR3 protein: CASSLGQGLSYEQYF. The DNA for the CDR3 is TGTGCCAGCAGCCTCGGTCAGGGGTTGTCCTACGAGCAGTACTTC.

This clone has more than one count but fewer than ten. In the same sample, other DNA sequences code for this CDR3. The DNA for the CDR3 is TGTGCCAGCAACGGGGGTGGTAATGAAAAACTGTTTTTT. Residues: CASNGGGNEKLFF. The rearrangement links TRBV28 to TRBJ1-4; D may be TRBD1 (5 bases). This CDR3 has 13 residues. V was pared by 7 bases and J by 4 bases, with 10 bases between. The germline V gene has CDR1 MDHEN and CDR2 SYDVKM.

V usage is TRBV18 and J usage is TRBJ1-5; a possible D gene is TRBD1 (5 bases). Germline CDR1 is KGHSH and CDR2 is LQKENI. Trimming took off 5 bases at V and 8 bases at J, with 16 bases between the two ends. The CDR3 is 14 amino acids. CDR3 bases: TGTGCCAGCTCATCGGGACTCCCCCCGGAGCCCCAGCATTTT. This gives the protein CASSSGLPPEPQHF.

This sequence joins TRBV5-1 and TRBJ2-1, with D hard to call. CDR3 size: 16 residues. The V end was cut by 2 bases, the J end by 0 bases, with 12 bases between. Germline V gene sequence: CDR1 SGHRS, CDR2 YFSETQ. In DNA, the CDR3 is TGCGCCAGCAGCTTAATCGACGGTAGCTCCTACAATGAGCAGTTCTTC. Protein sequence: CASSLIDGSSYNEQFF.